This TCR beta chain stems from a study of cytomegalovirus exposure and HLA in healthy donors. Study findings and constraints: Later analysis reportedly placed an Asian-associated ancestry cluster below the roughly 670-donor mean in N-insertions.

Donors in the study were healthy people who gave bone marrow. The PCR ran on 60 Vbeta and 13 Jbeta primers. The table came from immunoSEQ multiplex PCR; TCRdb's copy has only in-frame clones and leaves some out. The data hold around 200,000 clones, with approximately 78% observed a single time. A note on this clone: As yet, its antigen is unknown.

Source material: PBMCs. This TCR was recovered from a woman between 40 and 50 years old in good health and CMV-seronegative.

As DNA, the CDR3 is TGCGCCAGCAGTGAGTCGGGACAGGGGTCTCAGCCCCAGCATTTT. This encodes CASSESGQGSQPQHF. The chain is built from TRBV10-2 and TRBJ1-5; 10 bases align to TRBD1. Germline V gives CDR1 WSHSY, CDR2 SAAADI. V shed 0 bases and J 6 bases; nucleotides not matched to a gene: 2. The CDR3 sequence is 15 residues long.